These T cell receptor beta chains were read from a single sample in a study of CD8+ T cells in alopecia areata. Repertoires were generated with immunoSEQ multiplex PCR, while TCRdb's copy carries only in-frame clones and drops some. Among a few hundred thousand clones listed, roughly two thirds were seen once. The material sequenced was CD4+ T cells sorted from blood, taken at week 0. These receptors came from a human donor with alopecia areata. Both conserved end residues are part of each CDR3. A D gene is named only where the DNA matches it firmly. Not every row has a clone size; where given, it reads once, few, many or a size class.

TRBD1	TRBV29-1	TRBJ1-4	.	13	CSVTGATNEKLFF	TGCAGCGTAACAGGGGCGACTAATGAAAAACTGTTTTTT
.	TRBV9	TRBJ2-5	once	14	CASSVGTGQETQYF	TGTGCCAGCAGCGTTGGGACGGGTCAAGAGACCCAGTACTTC
.	TRBV29-1	TRBJ2-1	.	12	CSAVRLELEQFF	TGCAGCGCCGTAAGGCTAGAATTAGAGCAGTTCTTC
.	TRBV5-1	TRBJ2-7	.	16	CASSLTPTRGTYEQYF	TGCGCCAGCAGCTTGACCCCAACCAGGGGAACCTACGAGCAGTACTTC
TRBD2	TRBV9	TRBJ2-1	.	14	CASSVASGYNEQFF	TGTGCCAGCAGCGTAGCTAGCGGTTACAATGAGCAGTTCTTC
.	TRBV5-6	TRBJ1-1	.	16	CASSFNTGLGNTEAFF	TGTGCCAGCAGCTTCAATACAGGGCTCGGGAACACTGAAGCTTTCTTT
TRBD2	TRBV11-2	TRBJ2-7	.	16	CASSPRGGSRGYEQYF	TGTGCCAGCAGCCCCCGGGGGGGTTCGCGAGGCTACGAGCAGTACTTC
TRBD1	TRBV6-5	TRBJ1-2	.	14	CASSYGTGSYGYTF	TGTGCCAGCAGTTACGGGACAGGGAGCTATGGCTACACCTTC
.	TRBV29-1	TRBJ2-7	few	15	CSVEAVGRLSYEQYF	TGCAGCGTTGAAGCCGTCGGCCGACTCTCCTACGAGCAGTACTTC
.	TRBV11-2	TRBJ2-3	.	13	CASSSAGVDTQYF	TGTGCCAGCAGCTCAGCGGGCGTAGATACGCAGTATTTT
.	TRBV2	TRBJ2-7	.	14	CASSEGGASYEQYF	TGTGCCAGCAGTGAAGGGGGGGCCTCCTACGAGCAGTACTTC
.	TRBV7-2	TRBJ2-1	.	15	CASSLAVGQHNEQFF	TGTGCCAGCAGCTTAGCCGTGGGGCAACACAATGAGCAGTTCTTC
.	TRBV27	TRBJ1-6	.	16	CASSLFSGTWDSPLHF	TGTGCCAGCAGTTTATTTTCGGGGACTTGGGATTCACCCCTCCACTTT
.	TRBV9	TRBJ1-2	once	14	CASSPRLNDYGYTF	TGTGCCAGCAGCCCGCGACTGAATGACTATGGCTACACCTTC
TRBD1	TRBV7-6	TRBJ1-1	.	15	CASSLGTGRTDQAFF	TGTGCCAGCAGCCTAGGGACAGGGAGGACGGATCAAGCTTTCTTT
.	TRBV29-1	TRBJ2-7	once	12	CSVQESSYEQYF	TGCAGCGTTCAGGAGAGCTCCTACGAGCAGTACTTC
.	TRBV5-1	TRBJ1-6	few	14	CASSFRSSGSPLHF	TGCGCCAGCAGCTTTCGGTCCAGCGGTTCACCCCTCCACTTT
.	TRBV13	TRBJ2-2	few	13	CASSLIGPGELFF	TGTGCCAGCAGCTTGATAGGTCCCGGGGAGCTGTTTTTT
.	TRBV19	TRBJ1-1	.	13	CASSPTGLTEAFF	TGTGCCAGTAGTCCCACGGGGCTAACTGAAGCTTTCTTT
.	TRBV21-1	TRBJ1-6	few	13	CASSKPLRSPLHF	TGTGCCAGCAGCAAACCCCTCCGGTCACCCCTCCACTTT
TRBD1	TRBV5-4	TRBJ2-1	.	16	CASSLAAGTGYNEQFF	TGTGCCAGCAGCTTGGCCGCTGGGACAGGCTACAATGAGCAGTTCTTC
.	TRBV29-1	TRBJ1-1	.	14	CSVERAARSTEAFF	TGCAGCGTTGAGAGGGCAGCCCGTAGCACTGAAGCTTTCTTT
TRBD1	TRBV29-1	TRBJ1-2	.	13	CSADPGQSYGYTF	TGCAGCGCAGACCCGGGACAGAGCTATGGCTACACCTTC
TRBD1	TRBV5-1	TRBJ2-7	.	14	CASSPGTGPYEQYF	TGCGCCAGCAGCCCCGGGACAGGACCCTACGAGCAGTACTTC
.	TRBV19	TRBJ2-5	.	12	CASSPDRGTQYF	TGTGCCAGTAGCCCCGACAGAGGGACCCAGTACTTC
.	TRBV30	TRBJ1-5	.	14	CAWSVRDGDQPQHF	TGTGCCTGGAGTGTCCGGGACGGGGATCAGCCCCAGCATTTT
TRBD1	TRBV5-1	TRBJ1-1	.	14	CASSLGGSSTEAFF	TGCGCCAGCAGCTTAGGGGGCTCTAGCACTGAAGCTTTCTTT
.	TRBV29-1	TRBJ2-3	.	14	CSVEAETSTDTQYF	TGCAGCGTTGAAGCGGAAACTAGCACAGATACGCAGTATTTT
TRBD2	TRBV5-1	TRBJ2-1	.	15	CASSGSGGFYNEQFF	TGCGCCAGCAGCGGAAGCGGGGGGTTCTACAATGAGCAGTTCTTC
TRBD1	TRBV25-1	TRBJ2-4	.	13	CASRGQGWDIQYF	TGTGCCAGCAGAGGACAGGGGTGGGACATTCAGTACTTC
.	TRBV25-1	TRBJ1-2	few	13	CASSGGAGRGYTF	TGTGCCAGCAGTGGAGGGGCAGGGCGTGGCTACACCTTC
TRBD1	TRBV7-2	TRBJ1-2	.	15	CASSLASTGGEDYTF	TGTGCCAGCAGCTTAGCCTCTACAGGGGGCGAAGACTACACCTTC
.	TRBV7-9	TRBJ2-7	.	12	CASSPELYEQYF	TGTGCCAGCAGCCCGGAGTTGTACGAGCAGTACTTC
.	TRBV5-6	TRBJ2-3	.	13	CASSFDNTDTQYF	TGTGCCAGCAGCTTCGACAACACAGATACGCAGTATTTT
.	TRBV30	TRBJ1-1	once	13	CAWSPGMNTEAFF	TGTGCCTGGAGTCCCGGCATGAACACTGAAGCTTTCTTT